This T cell receptor (beta chain) was captured by sequencing in a study of T cells after yellow fever vaccination. On the study more broadly: The SMART-Seq v4 Ultra Low Input method served to prepare the low-cell-number fractions. Notes on the study in general: There was a small share of clonotypes that showed up in both the CD4 and CD8 compartments.

Trimming stripped 8 bases from V and 3 bases from J, with 11 bases between. This CDR3 spans 12 amino acids. Many counts were recorded for this clonotype. Conversion of TCR transcripts into cDNA relied on 5'RACE template switching, which added a universal primer site and UMIs. TCRdb independently ran MiXCR on the 5' RACE reads; one entry per CDR3 protein. The sample shows 40,000 to 50,000 distinct CDR3 sequences, 5% to 7% of them seen only once. The V gene is TRBV12-3 or TRBV12-4, the J gene TRBJ2-7, with TRBD2 as a possible D gene (5 bases). The receptor was derived from a man between 25 and 39 years old who received the YFV17D yellow fever vaccine. The input for sequencing was PBMCs, either bulk or a sorted T-cell subset (CD4+, CD8+, memory, or dextramer-sorted; not recorded which), taken 45 days after the yellow fever booster vaccination. The CDR3 loop reads CASGRDFYEQYF. CDR3 in DNA: TGTGCCAGCGGACGGGATTTCTACGAGCAGTACTTC.